The following is a TCR beta chain sequence with its context. Its antigen remains unknown. The data were taken from a study of CXCR3-negative and CXCR3-positive naive CD8 T cells. Study as a whole: For each library, about 1.5 +/- 0.3 million TRB reads were obtained, about 140 million in total.

Carrying UMI labels, the TRB cDNA libraries were prepared through 5' RACE. TCRdb re-called the 5' RACE reads and gives one entry per CDR3 protein, without DNA. The repertoire table contains some 150,000 distinct CDR3 sequences. CDR1 is SQVTM and CDR2 is ANQGSEA in the germline V gene. The CDR3 length is 12 residues. Study conclusions and caveats: Comparably high diversity was seen in both naive subsets, and much lower diversity in memory CD8+ cells. The TRB CDR3s that CXCR3-positive naive cells carried were more hydrophobic than those of CXCR3-negative naive cells.

V usage is TRBV29-1 and J usage is TRBJ2-7. The TCR was taken from a human donor in good health. Some clones in this sample may be carry-over from other donors' samples. Sequencing was carried out using naive CXCR3+ CD8+ T cells from blood. Subset specified: CD45RO-CCR7+CD27+CD95- naive CD8+ T cells expressing CXCR3 (TNR3+). The CDR3 here is CSVFRPTHEQYF.